This is a list of T cell receptor beta chains from one sample in a study of CD8+ T cells in alopecia areata. Clones were sequenced by immunoSEQ multiplex PCR, and TCRdb holds only the in-frame ones, with some missing. The sample lists about 110,000 clones, around 59% seen once, with about 20% in the top ten. Sequences were obtained from CD8+ T cells sorted from blood. The receptors originated from a human donor in good health. CDR3s include the opening cysteine and the closing phenylalanine or tryptophan. The D gene is left open where the match is weak. Clone size appears in some rows only: once, few, many, or a class for an expanded clone.

j_call v_call clone_size d_call cdr3_nt cdr3_aa
TRBJ2-3 TRBV2 . . TGTGCCAGCTCCCGGCATTCTCGGACAGATACGCAGTATTTT CASSRHSRTDTQYF
TRBJ2-3 TRBV14 . . TGTGCCAGCAGCCAAGCTAGGTGGGGAGATACGCAGTATTTT CASSQARWGDTQYF
TRBJ2-3 TRBV7-9 . . TGTGCCAGCAGCTTAGCAGCCTGGGATACGCAGTATTTT CASSLAAWDTQYF
TRBJ1-2 TRBV13 . . TGTGCCAGCAGCGGGACGGAGGTCTATGGCTACACCTTC CASSGTEVYGYTF
TRBJ2-7 TRBV28 few . TGTGCCAGCAGTTTTTTCGGGGGACGGGATCGCGAGCAGTACTTC CASSFFGGRDREQYF
TRBJ2-2 TRBV6-6 many . TGTGCCAGCAGTCCTTCGACAGACCAGAACACCGGGGAGCTGTTTTTT CASSPSTDQNTGELFF
TRBJ2-5 TRBV29-1 . TRBD1 TGCAGCGTTGAATGGGACAGGGATTTCCAAGAGACCCAGTACTTC CSVEWDRDFQETQYF
TRBJ1-1 TRBV29-1 . . TGCAGCGTTGAAGATCGCGGGGTCTCCACTGAAGCTTTCTTT CSVEDRGVSTEAFF
TRBJ2-5 TRBV9 . TRBD2 TGTGCCAGCAGCGTAGACAAGCGGGGGGGCTTTGAGACCCAGTACTTC CASSVDKRGGFETQYF
TRBJ2-3 TRBV7-9 . . TGTGCCAGCAGCTTAGGTCCAGATACGCAGTATTTT CASSLGPDTQYF
TRBJ1-1 TRBV15 few . TGTGCCACCAGCAGAGGAGGCCTATGGGGAATGAACACTGAAGCTTTCTTT CATSRGGLWGMNTEAFF
TRBJ2-5 TRBV5-6 . . TGTGCCAGCAGCTCCGACTTAAACCCAGAGACCCAGTACTTC CASSSDLNPETQYF
TRBJ1-1 TRBV19 . . TGTGCCAGTAGTATCCGGGTGCAGATGGGAGCTTTCTTT CASSIRVQMGAFF
TRBJ2-6 TRBV2 . . TGTGCCAGCAGTGAAGCGCAGTCTGGGGCCAACGTCCTGACTTTC CASSEAQSGANVLTF
TRBJ1-1 TRBV29-1 . . TGCAGCGTTGTATTGGGCATAAACACTGAAGCTTTCTTT CSVVLGINTEAFF
TRBJ2-1 TRBV9 . TRBD2 TGTGCCAGCCACCAAAGCGGGGGGCCGTTCGATGAGCAGTTCTTC CASHQSGGPFDEQFF
TRBJ2-7 TRBV5-6 . TRBD1 TGTGCCAGCAGCTCCGGACAGGGCTACGAGCAGTACTTC CASSSGQGYEQYF
TRBJ2-7 TRBV2 . TRBD2 TGTGCCAGCGGCACTAGCGGCCCAGGCTACGAGCAGTACTTC CASGTSGPGYEQYF
TRBJ2-5 TRBV18 few . TGTGCCTCGGATGCAAAGACCCAGTACTTC CASDAKTQYF
TRBJ1-2 TRBV5-6 medium-sized TRBD1 TGTGCCAGCAGATCAGCTTGGGCGACAGGGTTCGATGGGTCTCGTGGCTACACCTTC CASRSAWATGFDGSRGYTF
TRBJ2-3 TRBV23-1 once . TGCGCCAGCCCAGGGACAGATACGCAGTATTTT CASPGTDTQYF
TRBJ1-2 TRBV6-5 . TRBD1 TGTGCCAGCAGTTACGGGACAGGGGGTTTCTATGGCTACACCTTC CASSYGTGGFYGYTF
TRBJ1-2 TRBV29-1 . TRBD1 TGCAGCGTTGAAGGTGGAGGGGGCGAGGGCTACACCTTC CSVEGGGGEGYTF
TRBJ2-4 TRBV5-7 . . TGTGCCAGCAGCTTCCCGTTCCTGGCCAAAAACATTCAGTACTTC CASSFPFLAKNIQYF
TRBJ2-5 TRBV7-6 once . TGTGCCAGCAGCTTAGTGGGGACCCAGTACTTC CASSLVGTQYF
TRBJ2-5 TRBV7-9 . TRBD2 TGTGCCAGCAGCGTCGGGGGGGCCTCAGAGACCCAGTACTTC CASSVGGASETQYF
TRBJ2-5 TRBV5-6 . . TGTGCCAGCAGCCCACTAGCCGGGTTCTCAGAGACCCAGTACTTC CASSPLAGFSETQYF
TRBJ2-2 TRBV5-4 . TRBD1 TGTGCCAGCAGCTTGGCCGGCAGGGGGACCGGGGAGCTGTTTTTT CASSLAGRGTGELFF
TRBJ1-5 TRBV6-5 . . TGTGCCAGCGGGCCAACGGATCAGCCCCAGCATTTT CASGPTDQPQHF
TRBJ2-7 TRBV28 few . TGTGCCACGGGGTGGACACTAAGCTCCTACGAGCAGTACTTC CATGWTLSSYEQYF
TRBJ2-7 TRBV11-2 . . TGTGCCAGTTTTGGGGACAACTACGAGCAGTACTTC CASFGDNYEQYF
TRBJ2-7 TRBV29-1 few . TGCAGCGTTGATAGGACGGACTCCTACGAGCAGTACTTC CSVDRTDSYEQYF
TRBJ2-4 TRBV28 . . TGTGCCAGGGCAGATTTAGCCAAAAACATTCAGTACTTC CARADLAKNIQYF
TRBJ2-5 TRBV19 . . TGTGCCAGTAGTCGACGACACCGAGATGTCCAAGAGACCCAGTACTTC CASSRRHRDVQETQYF
TRBJ1-5 TRBV2 . . TGTGCCAGCAGTCACGACCCGTTTCAGGGAGGCCTTGGTAGGCAGCCCCAGCATTTT CASSHDPFQGGLGRQPQHF
TRBJ2-1 TRBV4-1 . TRBD2 TGCGCCAGCAGCCCCTGGACTAGCGGGGGGGCCGATAATGAGCAGTTCTTC CASSPWTSGGADNEQFF